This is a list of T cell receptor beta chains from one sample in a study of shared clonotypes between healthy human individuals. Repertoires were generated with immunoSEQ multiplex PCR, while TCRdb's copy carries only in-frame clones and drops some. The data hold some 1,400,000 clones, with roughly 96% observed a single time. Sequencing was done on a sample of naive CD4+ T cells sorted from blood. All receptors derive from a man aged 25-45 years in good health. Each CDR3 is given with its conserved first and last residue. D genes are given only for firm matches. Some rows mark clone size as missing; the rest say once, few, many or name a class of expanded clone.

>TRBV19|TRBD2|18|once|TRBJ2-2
CASSIVPTSGRGTGELFF
TGTGCCAGTAGTATAGTTCCTACTAGCGGGAGGGGAACCGGGGAGCTGTTTTTT
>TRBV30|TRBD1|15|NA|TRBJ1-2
CAWSSVGRGLYGYTF
TGTGCCTGGTCAAGTGTGGGCAGGGGGCTTTATGGCTACACCTTC
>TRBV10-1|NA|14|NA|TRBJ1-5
CASSESGPAQPQHF
TGCGCCAGCAGTGAGTCGGGACCGGCCCAGCCCCAGCATTTT
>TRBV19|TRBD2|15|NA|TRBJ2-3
CASSDSSGRTDTQYF
TGTGCCAGTAGCGATTCTAGCGGGAGGACAGATACGCAGTATTTT
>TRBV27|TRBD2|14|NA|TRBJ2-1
CASSSSGRFGEQFF
TGTGCCAGCAGTTCCAGCGGGAGGTTTGGGGAGCAGTTCTTC
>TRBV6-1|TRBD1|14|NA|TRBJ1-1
CASSFRGPNTEAFF
TGTGCCAGCAGTTTCAGGGGGCCGAACACTGAAGCTTTCTTT
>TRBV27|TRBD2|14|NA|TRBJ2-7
CASSLGSGRVEQYF
TGTGCCAGCAGTTTAGGGAGCGGGAGGGTCGAGCAGTACTTC
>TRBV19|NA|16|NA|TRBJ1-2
CASSASGKPRVGGYTF
TGTGCCAGTAGTGCTTCAGGGAAACCGCGGGTTGGAGGCTACACCTTC
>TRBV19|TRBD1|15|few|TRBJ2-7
CASSIHRGMKYEQYF
TGTGCCAGTAGTATCCACAGGGGAATGAAATACGAGCAGTACTTC
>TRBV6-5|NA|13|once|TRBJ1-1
CASSRTVNTEAFF
TGTGCCAGCAGCCGGACCGTGAACACTGAAGCTTTCTTT
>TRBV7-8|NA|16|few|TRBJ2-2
CASSLRPGMNTGELFF
TGTGCCAGCAGCCTTCGACCCGGGATGAACACCGGGGAGCTGTTTTTT
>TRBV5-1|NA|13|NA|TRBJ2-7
CASSLARSYEQYF
TGCGCCAGCAGCTTGGCTAGGAGCTACGAGCAGTACTTC
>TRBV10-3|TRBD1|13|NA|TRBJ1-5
CAISGQGVRPQHF
TGTGCCATCTCTGGACAGGGAGTCCGGCCCCAGCATTTT
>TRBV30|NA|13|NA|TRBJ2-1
CAWSGQEGNEQFF
TGTGCCTGGAGTGGGCAAGAGGGGAATGAGCAGTTCTTC
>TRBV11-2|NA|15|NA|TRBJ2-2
CASSYRRARTGELFF
TGTGCCAGCAGCTACCGGCGGGCGCGAACCGGGGAGCTGTTTTTT
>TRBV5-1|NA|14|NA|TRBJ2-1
CASSLQLVVDEQFF
TGCGCCAGCAGCTTGCAGCTAGTTGTCGATGAGCAGTTCTTC
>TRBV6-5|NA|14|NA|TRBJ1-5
CASSYNPDRTPQHF
TGTGCCAGCAGTTACAACCCCGACAGGACGCCCCAGCATTTT
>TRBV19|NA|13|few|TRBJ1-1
CASSIVRHAEAFF
TGTGCCAGTAGTATAGTTCGGCACGCTGAAGCTTTCTTT
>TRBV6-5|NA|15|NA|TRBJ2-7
CASSYSRQHSYEQYF
TGTGCCAGCAGTTACTCTAGACAGCACTCCTACGAGCAGTACTTC
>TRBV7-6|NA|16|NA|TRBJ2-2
CASSLGVGSNTGELFF
TGTGCCAGCAGCTTAGGGGTGGGTTCGAACACCGGGGAGCTGTTTTTT
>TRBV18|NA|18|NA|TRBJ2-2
CASSPLTGPRPDTGELFF
TGTGCCAGCTCACCCCTTACAGGGCCCAGGCCTGACACCGGGGAGCTGTTTTTT
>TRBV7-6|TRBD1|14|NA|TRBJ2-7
CASSRGQEFYEQYF
TGTGCCAGCAGCCGGGGACAGGAGTTCTACGAGCAGTACTTC
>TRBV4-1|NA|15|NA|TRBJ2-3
CASSLRQESTDTQYF
TGCGCCAGCAGCCTCCGACAGGAGAGTACAGATACGCAGTATTTT
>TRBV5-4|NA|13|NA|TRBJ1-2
CASSSLGNYGYTF
TGTGCCAGCAGCTCCCTGGGGAACTATGGCTACACCTTC
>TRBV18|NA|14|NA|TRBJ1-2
CASLNERGNYGYTF
TGTGCCAGCCTTAACGAAAGGGGGAACTATGGCTACACCTTC
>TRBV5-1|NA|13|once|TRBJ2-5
CASSLLTEETQYF
TGCGCCAGCAGCTTGCTGACAGAAGAGACCCAGTACTTC
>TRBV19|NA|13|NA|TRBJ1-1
CASSIWGGTEAFF
TGTGCCAGTAGTATTTGGGGGGGAACTGAAGCTTTCTTT
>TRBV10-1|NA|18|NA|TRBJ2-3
CASSEAYRDWGNTDTQYF
TGCGCCAGCAGTGAGGCCTACAGGGACTGGGGGAACACAGATACGCAGTATTTT
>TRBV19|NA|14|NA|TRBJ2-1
CASSIVQGWNEQFF
TGTGCCAGTAGTATAGTTCAGGGTTGGAATGAGCAGTTCTTC
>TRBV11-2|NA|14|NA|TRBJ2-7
CASSLGSGSGEQYF
TGTGCCAGCAGCCTTGGATCGGGAAGCGGCGAGCAGTACTTC
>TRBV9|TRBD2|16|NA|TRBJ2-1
CASSVSGLGRLGEQFF
TGTGCCAGCAGTGTTTCGGGACTAGGAAGATTAGGTGAGCAGTTCTTC
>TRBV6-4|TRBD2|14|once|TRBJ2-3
CASRLTSSTDTQYF
TGTGCCAGCAGGTTGACTAGCAGCACAGATACGCAGTATTTT
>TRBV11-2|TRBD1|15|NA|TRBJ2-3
CASSLVGTGVHTQYF
TGTGCCAGCAGCTTAGTGGGGACAGGGGTACATACGCAGTATTTT
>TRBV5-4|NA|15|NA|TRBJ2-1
CASSLGQGSHNEQFF
TGTGCCAGCAGCTTGGGGCAGGGGAGCCACAATGAGCAGTTCTTC
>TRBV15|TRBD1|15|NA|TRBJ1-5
CATSIEGAKEQPQHF
TGTGCCACCAGCATCGAGGGGGCAAAGGAACAGCCCCAGCATTTT
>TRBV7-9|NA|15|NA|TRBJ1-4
CASSPAGARNEKLFF
TGTGCCAGCAGCCCAGCAGGAGCCCGCAATGAAAAACTGTTTTTT
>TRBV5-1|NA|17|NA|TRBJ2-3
CASSAGTGGDNTDTQYF
TGCGCCAGCAGCGCCGGGACCGGCGGGGACAACACAGATACGCAGTATTTT
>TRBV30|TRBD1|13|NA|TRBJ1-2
CAWRAPGGSGYTF
TGTGCCTGGAGGGCACCAGGGGGCAGCGGCTACACCTTC
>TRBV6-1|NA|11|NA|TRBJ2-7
CASSDWQKQYF
TGTGCCAGCAGTGATTGGCAGAAGCAGTACTTC
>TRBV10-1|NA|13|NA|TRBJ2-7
CASSEYSFTEQYF
TGCGCCAGCAGTGAGTACTCATTCACCGAGCAGTACTTC
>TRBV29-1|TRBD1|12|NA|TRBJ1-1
CSGHTGVTEAFF
TGCAGCGGCCACACAGGGGTTACTGAAGCTTTCTTT
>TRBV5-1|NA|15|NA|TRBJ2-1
CASSLAGPTYNEQFF
TGCGCCAGCAGCTTGGCGGGGCCTACCTACAATGAGCAGTTCTTC
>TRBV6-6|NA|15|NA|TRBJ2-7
CASSLPRAGAYEQYF
TGTGCCAGCAGTCTACCGAGGGCAGGAGCCTACGAGCAGTACTTC
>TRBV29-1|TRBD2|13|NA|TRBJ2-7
CSVEDGGGREQYF
TGCAGCGTTGAAGATGGGGGAGGGCGCGAGCAGTACTTC
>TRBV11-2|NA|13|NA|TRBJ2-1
CASSLAAGNEQFF
TGTGCCAGCAGCTTAGCGGCGGGAAATGAGCAGTTCTTC
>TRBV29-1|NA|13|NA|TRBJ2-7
CSVLHGGSYEQYF
TGCAGCGTTTTACATGGCGGCTCCTACGAGCAGTACTTC
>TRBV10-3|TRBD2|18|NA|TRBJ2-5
CAISETKDRAGAGETQYF
TGTGCCATCAGTGAGACCAAGGATCGAGCGGGAGCCGGAGAGACCCAGTACTTC
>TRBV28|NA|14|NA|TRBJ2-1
CASNGRLSYNEQFF
TGTGCCAGCAATGGGAGACTTTCCTACAATGAGCAGTTCTTC
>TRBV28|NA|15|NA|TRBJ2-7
CASNSRTVGAYEQYF
TGTGCCAGCAACTCTCGGACGGTTGGAGCCTACGAGCAGTACTTC
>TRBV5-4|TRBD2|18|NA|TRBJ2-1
CASSVGGLADLYDNEQFF
TGTGCCAGCAGCGTAGGGGGACTAGCGGACCTTTACGACAATGAGCAGTTCTTC
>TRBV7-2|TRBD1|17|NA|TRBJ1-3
CASSLPRGRSKGNTIYF
TGTGCCAGCAGCTTACCCAGGGGGCGAAGTAAAGGAAACACCATATATTTT
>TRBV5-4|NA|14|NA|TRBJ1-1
CASSLRGVRTEAFF
TGTGCCAGCAGCTTGCGAGGGGTGCGCACTGAAGCTTTCTTT
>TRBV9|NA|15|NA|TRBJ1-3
CASSVGQNSGNTIYF
TGTGCCAGCAGCGTAGGGCAGAACTCTGGAAACACCATATATTTT
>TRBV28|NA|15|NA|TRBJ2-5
CASRNRGRRQETQYF
TGTGCCAGCAGAAACCGGGGCCGGAGACAAGAGACCCAGTACTTC
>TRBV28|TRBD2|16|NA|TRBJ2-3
CASSSGLAGVLDTQYF
TGTGCCAGCAGTTCCGGACTAGCGGGAGTTTTAGATACGCAGTATTTT
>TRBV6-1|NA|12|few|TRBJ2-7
CASTQGSYEQYF
TGTGCCAGCACACAGGGCTCCTACGAGCAGTACTTC
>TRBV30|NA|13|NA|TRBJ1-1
CAWSPHQNTEAFF
TGTGCCTGGAGCCCCCACCAGAACACTGAAGCTTTCTTT
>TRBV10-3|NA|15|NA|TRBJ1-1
CAISESKIRANEAFF
TGTGCCATCAGTGAGTCGAAGATCAGGGCCAATGAAGCTTTCTTT
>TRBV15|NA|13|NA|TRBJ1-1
CATSRGPNGEAFF
TGTGCCACCAGCAGAGGTCCGAACGGAGAAGCTTTCTTT
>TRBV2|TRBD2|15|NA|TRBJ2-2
CASRRLAVNTGELFF
TGTGCCAGCAGACGACTAGCGGTTAACACCGGGGAGCTGTTTTTT